Only a few counts were recorded for the clone carrying this TCR beta chain. This specimen belongs to a study of T cells in Graves' hyperthyroidism and ophthalmopathy. Trimming removed 4 bases from V and 2 bases from J, with 18 bases in between. The CDR3 extends over 16 amino acids. Germline CDR1 reads MGHRA; CDR2 reads YSYEKL. Investigators excluded patients with uncontrolled infection, other autoimmune disease, pregnancy or lactation. The PBMCs were taken from more than 8 ml of fresh peripheral blood. The TCR beta CDR3 regions underwent amplification using RNA transcripts as the source. The HTBI set primed first-round TCR CDR3 RT-PCR. TCRdb ran MiXCR on the multiplex PCR reads and lists one entry per CDR3 protein. The sample has around 270,000 distinct CDR3 sequences; around 20% are singletons.

The V call is TRBV4-1, the J call TRBJ2-7; D is possibly TRBD2 (7 bases). The receptor was isolated from a man aged 45-60 years with Graves' ophthalmopathy. The sample was blood. The CDR3 DNA is TGCGCCAGCAGCCCGATCCCAGGGGAGGGGGCCTACGAGCAGTACTTC. Amino acids: CASSPIPGEGAYEQYF.